This TCR beta chain originates from a study of human T cells and chemical hapten exposure. Turning to the study itself: Mostly female, the patients presented with alopecia areata, totalis or universalis.

CDR1 is SQVTM and CDR2 is ANQGSEA in the germline V gene. V was pared by 5 bases and J by 3 bases, with 11 bases of the junction left unmatched. This CDR3 has 16 residues. The library gave individual cDNA molecules unique molecular identifiers. TCRdb reprocessed the RACE reads with MiXCR, giving one entry per CDR3 protein. Of about 68,000 distinct CDR3 sequences detected, 9.5% to 13% appear once; the ten largest clones hold over 4%. Described time point: pre-sensitization, week 0. The treatment here: therapeutic diphenylcyclopropenone sensitization with weekly scalp DPC. Every donor had alopecia and was 18 to 70 years old; all were suitable for DPC.

The sample consisted of whole blood, taken in connection with sensitization to the hapten diphenylcyclopropenone (DPC). This chain links TRBV29-1 with TRBJ2-7; 12 positions match TRBD2. This TCR was sampled from a woman in her 50s with alopecia areata. Some clones in this sample may be carry-over from other donors' samples. CDR3: CSVRSKGLAGRYEQYF. DNA of the CDR3: TGCAGCGTTCGATCCAAAGGACTAGCGGGGCGCTACGAGCAGTACTTC.